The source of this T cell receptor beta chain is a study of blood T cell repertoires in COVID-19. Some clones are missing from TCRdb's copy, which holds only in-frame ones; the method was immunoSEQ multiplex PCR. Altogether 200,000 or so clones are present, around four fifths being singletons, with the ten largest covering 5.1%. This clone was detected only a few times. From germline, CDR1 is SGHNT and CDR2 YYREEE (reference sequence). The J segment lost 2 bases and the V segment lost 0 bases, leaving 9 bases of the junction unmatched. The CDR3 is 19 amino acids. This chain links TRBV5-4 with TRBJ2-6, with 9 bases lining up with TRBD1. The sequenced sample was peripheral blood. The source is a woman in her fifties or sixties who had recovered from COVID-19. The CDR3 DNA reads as TGTGCCAGCAGCTTGGCTTCACAGGGGGCGGGTGCTGGGGCCAACGTCCTGACTTTC. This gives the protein CASSLASQGAGAGANVLTF.